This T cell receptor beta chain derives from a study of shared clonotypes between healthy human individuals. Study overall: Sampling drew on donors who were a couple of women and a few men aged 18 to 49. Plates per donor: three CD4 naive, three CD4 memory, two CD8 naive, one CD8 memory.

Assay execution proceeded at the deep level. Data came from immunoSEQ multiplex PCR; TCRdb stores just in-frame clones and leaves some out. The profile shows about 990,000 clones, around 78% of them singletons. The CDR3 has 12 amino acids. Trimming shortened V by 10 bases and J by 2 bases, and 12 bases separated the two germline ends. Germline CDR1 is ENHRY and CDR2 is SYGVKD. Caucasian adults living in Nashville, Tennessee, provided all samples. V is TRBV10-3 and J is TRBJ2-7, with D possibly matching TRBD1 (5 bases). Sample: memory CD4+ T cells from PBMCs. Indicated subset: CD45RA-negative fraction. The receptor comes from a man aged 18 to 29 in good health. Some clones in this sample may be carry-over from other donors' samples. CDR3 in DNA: TGTGCCACAAGGGGTCTCACCTACGAGCAGTACTTC. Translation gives CATRGLTYEQYF.